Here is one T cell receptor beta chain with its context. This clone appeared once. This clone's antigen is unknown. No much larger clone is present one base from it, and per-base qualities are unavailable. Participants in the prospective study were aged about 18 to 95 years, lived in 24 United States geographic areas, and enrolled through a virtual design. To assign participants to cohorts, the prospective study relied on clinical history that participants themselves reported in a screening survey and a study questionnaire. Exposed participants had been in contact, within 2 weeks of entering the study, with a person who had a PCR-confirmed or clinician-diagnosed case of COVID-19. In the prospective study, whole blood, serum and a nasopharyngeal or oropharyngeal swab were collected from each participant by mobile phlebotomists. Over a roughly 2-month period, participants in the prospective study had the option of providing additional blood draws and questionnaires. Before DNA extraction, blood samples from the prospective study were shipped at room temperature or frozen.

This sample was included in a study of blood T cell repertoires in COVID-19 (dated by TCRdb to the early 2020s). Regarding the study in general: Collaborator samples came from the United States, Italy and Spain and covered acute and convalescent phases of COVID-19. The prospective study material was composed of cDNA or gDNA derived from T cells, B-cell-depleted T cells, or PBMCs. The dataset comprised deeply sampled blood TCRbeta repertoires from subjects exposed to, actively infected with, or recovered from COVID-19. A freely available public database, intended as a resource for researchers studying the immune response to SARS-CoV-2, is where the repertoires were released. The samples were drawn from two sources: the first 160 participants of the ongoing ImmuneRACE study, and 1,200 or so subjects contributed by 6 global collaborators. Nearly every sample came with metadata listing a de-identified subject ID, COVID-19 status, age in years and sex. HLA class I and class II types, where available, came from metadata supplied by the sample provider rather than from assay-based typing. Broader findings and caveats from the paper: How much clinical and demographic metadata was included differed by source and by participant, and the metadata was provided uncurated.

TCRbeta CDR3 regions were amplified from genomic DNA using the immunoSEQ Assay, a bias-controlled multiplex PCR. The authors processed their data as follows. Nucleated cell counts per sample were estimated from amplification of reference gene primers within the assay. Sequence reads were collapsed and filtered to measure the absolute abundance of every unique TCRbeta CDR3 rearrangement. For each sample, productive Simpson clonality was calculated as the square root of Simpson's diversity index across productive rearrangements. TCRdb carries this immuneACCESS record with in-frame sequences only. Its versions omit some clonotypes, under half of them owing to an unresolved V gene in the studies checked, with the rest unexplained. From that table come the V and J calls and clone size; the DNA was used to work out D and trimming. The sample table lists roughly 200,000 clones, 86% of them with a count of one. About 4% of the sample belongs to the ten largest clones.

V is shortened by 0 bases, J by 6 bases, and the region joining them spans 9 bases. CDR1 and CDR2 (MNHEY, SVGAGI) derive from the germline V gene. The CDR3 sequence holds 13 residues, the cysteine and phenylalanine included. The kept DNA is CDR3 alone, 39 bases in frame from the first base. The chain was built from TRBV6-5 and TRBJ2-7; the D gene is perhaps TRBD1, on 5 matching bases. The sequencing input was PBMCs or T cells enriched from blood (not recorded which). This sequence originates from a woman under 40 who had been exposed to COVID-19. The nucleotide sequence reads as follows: TGTGCCAGCAGTTACTCAAGGGGCGGCGAGCAGTACTTC. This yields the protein CASSYSRGGEQYF.